The 9 T cell receptor beta chains reported below all come from one sample, sequenced in a study of vaccination and CD4 T cells after COVID-19. Researchers used the Oncomine TCR Beta short-read assay to sequence DNA from cultured CD4+ T cells. TCRdb re-called the PCR reads through MiXCR, storing one row per CDR3 protein. Among tens of thousands of distinct CDR3 sequences listed, around 28% were seen once. Their target antigens are unknown. Time point here: late sampling 161 to 241 days after vaccination in a few convalescent patients. Treatment specified: roughly 10-day PBMC culture with coronavirus spike peptide pools or control peptides (ViraFEST assay). The sequences come from CD4+ T cells from blood, cultured in vitro, collected about 7 months after SARS-CoV-2 vaccination. These receptors all stem from a human donor who had recovered from COVID-19.

This clonotype rates as medium-sized (0.01 to 0.1%). The V gene is TRBV20-1, the J gene TRBJ1-2; tentative D call: TRBD1 (6 bases). CDR1 DFQATT and CDR2 SNEGSKA come from the germline V gene (reference sequence). Trimming cost V 5 bases and J 1 base, with 20 bases left between them. The CDR3 consists of 16 residues. This chain's CDR3 is CSALPLGASLNYGYTF. In DNA, the CDR3 is TGCAGTGCTCTCCCTTTGGGGGCCTCTCTTAACTATGGCTACACCTTC.

The V gene is TRBV2, the J gene TRBJ2-3; D is ambiguous. Germline V lookup: CDR1 SNHLY, CDR2 FYNNEI. The CDR3 spans 12 residues. V gave up 7 bases and J gave up 3 bases, with 8 bases separating them. CDR3 sequence reads: CASTKETDTQYF. The DNA of the CDR3 is TGTGCCAGCACCAAGGAAACAGATACGCAGTATTTT.

The V and J genes are TRBV10-2 and TRBJ1-1, with D perhaps matching TRBD1 (6 bases). Germline values: CDR1 WSHSY, CDR2 SAAADI. V was pared by 8 bases and J by 6 bases, with 13 bases between. The CDR3 extends over 12 amino acids. The CDR3 nucleotides read TGCGCCAGCCAAGATCACAGGGCTGAAGCTTTCTTT. Translating it yields CASQDHRAEAFF.

The chain employs TRBV7-9 and TRBJ1-1; D ambiguous. The germline CDR1 and CDR2 sequences are SEHNR and FQNEAQ (reference sequence). The CDR3 consists of 14 residues. V lost 1 base and J 2 bases, leaving 8 bases between the germline ends. Here the CDR3 DNA reads TGTGCCAGCAGCTTAGGTCAGTATAACACTGAAGCTTTCTTT. The encoded protein is CASSLGQYNTEAFF. The variable domain in full, with the rest retrieved from reference TRBV7-9 and TRBJ1-1, is DTGVSQNPRHKITKRGQNVTFRCDPISEHNRLYWYRQTLGQGPEFLTYFQNEAQLEKSRLLSDRFSAERPKGSFSTLEIQRTEQGDSAMYLCASSLGQYNTEAFFGQGTRLTVV.

The table lists this clonotype with a few counts. The J gene is TRBJ1-1, the V gene TRBV20-1, with 10 bases that match TRBD1. The CDR3 runs 14 residues. V shed 6 bases, J shed 4 bases, and the junction held 8 bases outside the gene matches. Germline CDR1 reads DFQATT; CDR2 reads SNEGSKA (reference sequence). CDR3 protein: CSAARQGAFTEAFF. The CDR3 coding sequence is TGCAGTGCCGCGAGACAGGGGGCATTCACTGAAGCTTTCTTT.

This clonotype was counted a few times. In DNA form, the CDR3 reads TGTGCCAGCAGTCACTACAGGGGACTGACTGACTCTGGGGCCAACGTCCTGACTTTC. Encoded protein: CASSHYRGLTDSGANVLTF. The V gene is TRBV28, the J gene TRBJ2-6, with TRBD1 as a possible D gene (7 bases). Germline lookup yields CDR1 MDHEN and CDR2 SYDVKM. CDR3 size: 19 residues. The ends were cut back, 5 bases at V and 0 bases at J, with 20 bases in the middle.

This clonotype was seen more than once but under ten times. The chain carries TRBV19 and TRBJ2-1; 10 nucleotides align to TRBD2. The CDR3 covers 15 residues. Looked up from germline, CDR1 is LNHDA and CDR2 is SQIVND (reference sequence). After removal of 7 bases from V and 4 bases from J, the junction contained 7 bases not matched to a gene. DNA for the CDR3: TGTGCCAGTATGGAAGCTAGCGGGAGTTACAATGAGCAGTTCTTC. Its protein product is CASMEASGSYNEQFF.

The chain carries TRBV24-1 and TRBJ1-1; weak D call: TRBD1 (6 bases). The CDR3 spans 15 residues. CDR1 and CDR2 (germline): KGHDR, SFDVKD. With 2 bases removed from V and 1 base from J, the gap between germline ends came to 10 bases. The CDR3 sequence: CATSDSKQGNTEAFF. The DNA of the CDR3 is TGTGCCACCAGTGATTCTAAACAGGGGAACACTGAAGCTTTCTTT.

The V and J genes are TRBV2 and TRBJ2-3; 9 positions match TRBD1. This CDR3 has 16 amino acids. Germline V gene data show CDR1 as SNHLY and CDR2 as FYNNEI. V shed 5 bases, J shed 1 base, and the junction held 7 bases outside the gene matches. The CDR3 region has the DNA TGTGCCAGCAGTCCACAGGGGGCGAGGGGCACAGATACGCAGTATTTT. It is translated as CASSPQGARGTDTQYF.